The next 10 T cell receptor beta chains were all read from a single sample in a study of T cells after somatic rescue of genetic block. Sequencing used immunoSEQ multiplex PCR; TCRdb keeps in-frame clones, though not all of them. The table includes 60,000 to 90,000 clones, just over 90% detected once. The material sequenced was peripheral blood mononuclear cells (PBMCs). The receptors come from a young man.

This chain uses TRBV6-5 with TRBJ2-5; the match to TRBD1 covers 9 bases. The J call may be mistaken, given a closer DNA end match to TRBJ2-7. The CDR3 has 14 residues. Germline lookup yields CDR1 MNHEY and CDR2 SVGAGI. The CDR3 sequence: CASSSYRGPYEQYF. The CDR3 DNA is TGTGCCAGCAGTTCCTACAGGGGGCCCTACGAGCAGTACTTC.

The rearrangement uses TRBV19 and TRBJ2-5; possible D gene TRBD1, 7 bases. The V end was cut by 4 bases, the J end by 4 bases, with 10 bases between. CDR1 and CDR2 from the germline V gene are LNHDA and SQIVND (reference sequence). The length of the CDR3 is 13 residues. The CDR3 sequence is CASSTQGGETQYF. CDR3 nucleotide sequence: TGTGCCAGTAGTACTCAGGGGGGAGAGACCCAGTACTTC. The variable domain in full, completed from reference TRBV19 and TRBJ2-5, reads DGGITQSPKYLFRKEGQNVTLSCEQNLNHDAMYWYRQDPGQGLRLIYYSQIVNDFQKGDIAEGYSVSREKKESFPLTVTSAQKNPTAFYLCASSTQGGETQYFGPGTRLLVL.

The CDR3 is CASSFDRISGNTIYF. The CDR3 DNA reads as TGCGCCAGCAGCTTTGACAGGATCTCTGGAAACACCATATATTTT. The chain links TRBV5-1 to TRBJ1-3; TRBD1 is a possible D gene (6 bases). The CDR3 covers 15 residues. The germline gives CDR1 SGHRS, CDR2 YFSETQ. Trimming cost V 2 bases and J 0 bases, with 9 bases left between them.

This sequence joins TRBV5-4 and TRBJ2-1, with a weak D call TRBD1 (5 bases). Deletions cut 2 bases from V and 8 bases from J, with 8 bases between. CDR3 length: 12 amino acids. Germline values: CDR1 SGHNT, CDR2 YYREEE (reference sequence). CDR3 DNA: TGTGCCAGCAGCTTTATCAGGGATGAGCAGTTCTTC. Translated, it gives CASSFIRDEQFF.

The chain links TRBV19 to TRBJ1-5; D unclear. The CDR3 totals 13 residues. The V and J ends lost 4 bases and 5 bases respectively, with 9 bases between them. Germline V gene data show CDR1 as LNHDA and CDR2 as SQIVND (reference sequence). In DNA, the CDR3 is TGTGCCAGTAGTAGTCAGGCTGATCAGCCCCAGCATTTT. Translated, it gives CASSSQADQPQHF.

V gene TRBV30 combines with J gene TRBJ1-1; 10 nucleotides agree with TRBD1. This CDR3 is 13 amino acids long. Germline loops: CDR1 GTSNPN, CDR2 SVGIG (reference sequence). V dropped 7 bases and J dropped 4; count of bases not matched to a gene: 6. CDR3 DNA sequence: TGTGCCTCTTGGGACAGGGGAGGCACTGAAGCTTTCTTT. It translates to CASWDRGGTEAFF.

This rearrangement joins TRBV5-1 to TRBJ2-5; 9 bases are shared with TRBD1. Germline V gene sequence: CDR1 SGHRS, CDR2 YFSETQ. J gave up 5 bases and V 1 base, and 6 bases lay outside the gene matches. This CDR3 is 15 amino acids long. The CDR3 DNA reads TGCGCCAGCAGCTTGCCACAGGGGGCAGAGGAGACCCAGTACTTC. Translation gives CASSLPQGAEETQYF.

This chain uses TRBV7-3 with TRBJ1-2; D uncertain. Germline CDR1 and CDR2: SGHTA and FQGTGA. The CDR3 runs to 13 residues. The germline V and J ends were trimmed by 5 bases and 1 base, with 8 bases remaining between them. CDR3: CASSPQSNYGYTF. The CDR3 DNA sequence: TGTGCCAGCAGCCCACAGAGTAACTATGGCTACACCTTC.

This chain uses TRBV11-1 with TRBJ1-1, with D hard to call. CDR1 and CDR2 from the germline V gene are SGHAT and FQDESV (reference sequence). V lost 5 bases and J lost 3, with 13 bases in between. The CDR3 length is 14 residues. CDR3: CASSLGHGDTEAFF. The CDR3 DNA reads as TGTGCCAGCAGCCTCGGGCACGGGGACACTGAAGCTTTCTTT.

The chain uses TRBV27 and TRBJ2-1, with D maybe TRBD1 (6 bases). The CDR3 contains 17 residues. V dropped 6 bases and J dropped 6 bases, with 24 bases sitting between them. CDR1 and CDR2 from the germline V gene are MNHEY and SMNVEV (reference sequence). CDR3 in amino acids: CASRPRPGQGWGNEQFF. The CDR3 DNA follows: TGTGCCAGCAGACCTAGACCGGGACAAGGTTGGGGCAATGAGCAGTTCTTC.